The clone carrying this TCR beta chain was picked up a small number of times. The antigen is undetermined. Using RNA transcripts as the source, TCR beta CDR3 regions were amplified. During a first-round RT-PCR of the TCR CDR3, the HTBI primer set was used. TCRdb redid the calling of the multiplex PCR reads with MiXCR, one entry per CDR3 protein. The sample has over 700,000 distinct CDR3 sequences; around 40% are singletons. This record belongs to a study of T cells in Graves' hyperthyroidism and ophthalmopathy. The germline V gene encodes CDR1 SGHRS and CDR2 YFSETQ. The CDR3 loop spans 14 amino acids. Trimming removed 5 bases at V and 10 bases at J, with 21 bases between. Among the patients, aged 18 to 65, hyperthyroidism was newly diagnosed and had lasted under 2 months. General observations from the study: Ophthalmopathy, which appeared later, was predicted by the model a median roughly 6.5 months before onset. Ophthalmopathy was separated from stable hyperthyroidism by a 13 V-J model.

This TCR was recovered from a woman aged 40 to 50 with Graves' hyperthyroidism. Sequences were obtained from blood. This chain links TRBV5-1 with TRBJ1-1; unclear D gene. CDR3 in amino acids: CASSLSNQGFGAFF. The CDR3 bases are TGCGCCAGCAGTCTTTCTAACCAAGGGTTTGGAGCTTTCTTT.